The 4 T cell receptor beta chains reported below all come from one sample, sequenced in a study of T cells after yellow fever vaccination. TCRdb analysed the 5' RACE reads with MiXCR anew, one entry per CDR3 protein. The sample carries approximately 150,000 distinct CDR3 sequences, approximately 10% recorded once. The sequencing used CD8+ T cells sorted from PBMCs, collected 45 days after the yellow fever booster vaccination. These receptors came from a man younger than 30 who received the YFV17D yellow fever vaccine.

This clonotype was counted between two and nine times. The rearrangement joins TRBV15 to TRBJ2-3; the D is unclear. The germline V gene encodes CDR1 LNHNV and CDR2 YYDKDF (reference sequence). Deletions cut 0 bases from V and 6 bases from J, with 13 bases between. The CDR3 contains 15 residues. In nucleotides, the CDR3 is TGTGCCACCAGCAGAGATACCCATTCACGGGATACGCAGTATTTT. Its translation is CATSRDTHSRDTQYF.

The gene calls are TRBV4-1 and TRBJ1-5; D unresolved. The CDR3 is 17 residues long. Germline CDR1 is MGHRA and CDR2 is YSYEKL. Deletions cut 3 bases from V and 4 bases from J, with 19 bases between. CDR3 residues: CASSQQSLGGPNQPQHF. In DNA, the CDR3 is TGCGCCAGCAGCCAGCAGTCCCTTGGTGGGCCAAATCAGCCCCAGCATTTT.

This clonotype showed up just a few times. The chain couples TRBV7-9 to TRBJ2-3; no reliable D call. CDR1 is SEHNR, CDR2 FQNEAQ, per germline (reference sequence). This CDR3 comprises 16 residues. Trimming removed 1 base at V and 1 base at J, with 12 bases between. CDR3 in DNA: TGTGCCAGCAGCTTAGAGCTCGTTATTCGCACAGATACGCAGTATTTT. Translating it yields CASSLELVIRTDTQYF.

This clonotype was counted a few times. The rearrangement joins TRBV5-6 to TRBJ2-5; no reliable D call. CDR3 length: 13 amino acids. V lost 4 bases, J lost 3 bases, and 10 bases lay in between. Germline V gene sequence: CDR1 SGHDT, CDR2 YYEEEE. The CDR3 region is CASSPDEEETQYF. The CDR3 DNA sequence: TGTGCCAGCAGCCCGGACGAAGAAGAGACCCAGTACTTC.